These 24 T cell receptor beta chains were all obtained from the same sample, sequenced in a study of cytomegalovirus exposure and HLA in healthy donors (dated by TCRdb to about 2017). Library preparation employed the immunoSEQ multiplex PCR assay. The multiplex PCR relied on a mix of 60 forward primers for TCR Vbeta segments and 13 reverse primers for TCR Jbeta segments. TCRdb carries this immuneACCESS record with in-frame sequences only. Its versions omit some clonotypes, under half of them owing to an unresolved V gene in the studies checked, with the rest unexplained. The sample profile shows 150,000 to 200,000 clones; about 80% of them were found once. The ten top clones hold 0.6% to 0.7% of the sample. Sequencing was done on a sample of PBMCs. The receptors derive from a boy aged 5-17 years in good health and CMV-seronegative.

The V call is TRBV4-1, the J call TRBJ1-2; D possibly corresponds to TRBD1 (5 bases). The CDR3 has 14 residues. Trimming took off 0 bases at V and 6 bases at J, with 11 bases between the two ends. Germline V CDR1 and CDR2: MGHRA, YSYEKL. CDR3 amino acids: CASSQEGRGDGYTF. CDR3 DNA: TGCGCCAGCAGCCAAGAGGGGCGGGGGGATGGCTACACCTTC.

J is TRBJ2-7 and V is TRBV2; tentative D call: TRBD1 (5 bases). This CDR3 spans 13 amino acids. The germline gives CDR1 SNHLY, CDR2 FYNNEI. V was shortened by 4 bases and J by 4 bases, with 11 bases between the two germline ends. The CDR3 sequence is CASSADSLYEQYF. DNA of the CDR3: TGTGCCAGCAGTGCTGACAGTCTTTACGAGCAGTACTTC.

V usage is TRBV19 and J usage is TRBJ2-7, with 9 bases fitting TRBD1. This CDR3 region has 13 residues. Trimming cost V 6 bases and J 6 bases; bases outside gene matches: 6. In germline, CDR1 is LNHDA, CDR2 SQIVND (reference sequence). This CDR3 reads CASSATGGSEQYF. The CDR3 bases are TGTGCCAGTAGCGCGACAGGGGGGTCCGAGCAGTACTTC.

This clone was counted between two and nine times. One end of the junction varies from germline; a read error may be responsible. The chain is built from TRBV7-9 and TRBJ1-1; no clear D. The CDR3 extends over 13 amino acids. Germline-derived CDR1 and CDR2 are SEHNR and FQNEAQ (reference sequence). CDR3 bases: TGTTCCAGCAGCTTAACGAGGAACACTGAAGCTTTCTTT. The encoded protein is CSSSLTRNTEAFF.

The chain has TRBV9 and TRBJ2-7, with 7 bases matching TRBD1. V shed 4 bases, J shed 2 bases, and the junction held 3 bases outside the gene matches. Germline V lookup: CDR1 SGDLS, CDR2 YYNGEE. The CDR3 extends over 13 amino acids. The DNA of the CDR3 is TGTGCCAGCAGCCGGGACAGAACCTACGAGCAGTACTTC. Translating gives CASSRDRTYEQYF.

This clone occurred once. The chain combines TRBV5-4 with TRBJ1-2; D is possibly TRBD1 (6 bases). This CDR3 comprises 13 residues. Germline loops: CDR1 SGHNT, CDR2 YYREEE (reference sequence). Trimming pared 7 bases from V and 2 bases from J, leaving 12 bases between. The CDR3 DNA reads TGTGCCAGCGGGGGCCATATAAACTATGGCTACACCTTC. Amino acids: CASGGHINYGYTF.

The rearrangement uses TRBV11-3 and TRBJ2-1; 8 bases are a match to TRBD1. V lost 1 base, J lost 14 bases, and 13 bases stayed unmatched. This CDR3 is built from 15 residues. Germline CDR1 SGHNT, CDR2 YENEEA. The CDR3 region is CASSLGQGAIEVEFF. In nucleotides, the CDR3 is TGTGCCAGCAGCTTAGGGCAGGGGGCGATAGAGGTCGAGTTCTTC.

The sample holds one count of this clone. This chain uses TRBV18 with TRBJ2-3, with TRBD1 identical over 10 bases. Per germline, CDR1 KGHSH and CDR2 LQKENI. V shed 2 bases and J 3 bases; nucleotides not matched to a gene: 5. The CDR3 has 16 residues. DNA of the CDR3: TGTGCCAGCTCACCAGGGACAGGGGAGTTTACAGATACGCAGTATTTT. Translating gives CASSPGTGEFTDTQYF.

In this sample, this clone turned up once. The chain combines TRBV15 with TRBJ1-4; no clear D gene. The ends were cut back, 5 bases at V and 0 bases at J, with 10 bases in the middle. This CDR3 has 15 residues. Germline values: CDR1 LNHNV, CDR2 YYDKDF (reference sequence). The CDR3 here is CATSEQRTTNEKLFF. The CDR3 coding sequence is TGTGCCACCAGCGAGCAGCGAACAACTAATGAAAAACTGTTTTTT.

In regard to this clone: Within the sample, other DNA sequences also encode this same CDR3. The chain recombines TRBV25-1 with TRBJ2-7, with 9 nucleotides matching TRBD2. Looked up from germline, CDR1 is MGHDK and CDR2 is SYGVNS. This CDR3 contains 16 residues. V shed 1 base and J 2 bases; nucleotides not matched to a gene: 6. The CDR3 coding sequence is TGTGCCAGCAGTGAATTTCGGATAGCGGGAGCCTACGAGCAGTACTTC. Protein: CASSEFRIAGAYEQYF.

The gene calls are TRBV30 and TRBJ1-2; 7 positions match TRBD1. The length of the CDR3 is 13 residues. The germline V gene encodes CDR1 GTSNPN and CDR2 SVGIG (reference sequence). Germline trimming cut 0 bases from V and 6 bases from J; bases unmatched to any gene: 4. CDR3 sequence reads: CAWSVGQANGYTF. CDR3 sequence (DNA): TGTGCCTGGAGTGTCGGACAGGCAAATGGCTACACCTTC.

In this sample, this clone turned up once. The V and J genes are TRBV7-6 and TRBJ1-1; D is perhaps TRBD1 (6 bases). The CDR3 sequence is 15 residues long. Germline V CDR1 and CDR2: SGHVS, FNYEAQ. Trimming stripped 5 bases from V and 6 bases from J, with 19 bases between. This chain's CDR3 is CASSPRTEKGPEAFF. Written as DNA, the CDR3 is TGTGCCAGCAGCCCACGGACAGAGAAAGGGCCTGAAGCTTTCTTT.

The V call is TRBV5-6, the J call TRBJ1-1; 7 bases are a match to TRBD1. This CDR3 is 15 amino acids long. V dropped 0 bases and J dropped 0; count of bases not matched to a gene: 2. Germline V CDR1 and CDR2: SGHDT, YYEEEE. The CDR3 region has the DNA TGTGCCAGCAGCTTGGGACAGGGAATGAACACTGAAGCTTTCTTT. As protein: CASSLGQGMNTEAFF.

The chain employs TRBV9 and TRBJ1-6; 9 bases agree with TRBD1. V was pared by 3 bases and J by 7 bases, with 8 bases of the junction left unmatched. From germline, CDR1 is SGDLS and CDR2 YYNGEE. CDR3 length: 16 residues. The CDR3 bases are TGTGCCAGCAGCGCACAACAGGGGGCAGACAATTCACCCCTCCACTTT. Translation gives CASSAQQGADNSPLHF.

The chain uses TRBV19 and TRBJ1-2; D might be TRBD1 (6 bases). In germline, CDR1 is LNHDA, CDR2 SQIVND (reference sequence). The length of the CDR3 is 15 residues. The V and J ends lost 3 bases and 4 bases respectively, with 15 bases between them. CDR3 coding DNA: TGTGCCAGTAGTATTTCAGTGGGGGCCCGCTATGGCTACACCTTC. Protein sequence: CASSISVGARYGYTF.

The V gene is TRBV2, the J gene TRBJ2-3, with TRBD1 matching over 9 bases. With 8 bases clipped from V and 0 bases from J, the junction kept 12 bases outside the gene matches. The CDR3 extends over 17 amino acids. Per the germline V gene, CDR1 is SNHLY and CDR2 is FYNNEI. CDR3 protein: CASPPMGTGQSTDTQYF. In DNA, the CDR3 is TGTGCCAGCCCTCCAATGGGGACAGGGCAAAGCACAGATACGCAGTATTTT.

V gene TRBV6-4 combines with J gene TRBJ1-6; a weak D match, TRBD1 (6 bases). V gave up 3 bases and J gave up 5 bases, with 11 bases separating them. The CDR3 loop spans 15 amino acids. CDR1 and CDR2 from the germline V gene are MRHNA and SNTAGT. CDR3 nucleotide sequence: TGTGCCAGCAGTGATGAGGCAGGGGATAATTCACCCCTCCACTTT. As protein: CASSDEAGDNSPLHF.

This clone was counted only a few times. The V and J genes are TRBV5-4 and TRBJ2-7; 9 nucleotides align to TRBD2. V shed 0 bases, J shed 3 bases, and the junction held 7 bases outside the gene matches. This CDR3 comprises 16 residues. Germline loops: CDR1 SGHNT, CDR2 YYREEE (reference sequence). The CDR3 spells CASSLVGAGGIYEQYF. The CDR3 bases are TGTGCCAGCAGCTTGGTTGGGGCGGGAGGGATCTACGAGCAGTACTTC.

The rearrangement joins TRBV11-2 to TRBJ1-4; TRBD1 aligns across 10 bases. Germline V gives CDR1 SGHAT, CDR2 FQNNGV. The junction had 7 bases not matched to a gene; V was cut back by 6 bases and J by 0 bases. This CDR3 region has 17 residues. DNA for the CDR3: TGTGCCAGCAGATTGGGACAGGGGCCCGCAACTAATGAAAAACTGTTTTTT. It encodes CASRLGQGPATNEKLFF.

This sequence joins TRBV12-5 and TRBJ1-1, with D possibly matching TRBD1 (6 bases). This CDR3 has 19 amino acids. The V end lost 0 bases, the J end lost 1 base, and 21 bases lay between the germline ends. CDR1 and CDR2 (germline): LGHNT, FRNRAP. The CDR3 protein is CASGLVLGAGPKANTEAFF. The CDR3, as DNA: TGTGCTAGTGGTTTGGTATTGGGGGCAGGGCCGAAAGCGAACACTGAAGCTTTCTTT. Complete variable domain (other parts from reference TRBV12-5 and TRBJ1-1): DARVTQTPRHKVTEMGQEVTMRCQPILGHNTVFWYRQTMMQGLELLAYFRNRAPLDDSGMPKDRFSAEMPDATLATLKIQPSEPRDSAVYFCASGLVLGAGPKANTEAFFGQGTRLTVV.

The J gene is TRBJ2-3, the V gene TRBV5-4; tentatively, D is TRBD2 (5 bases). This CDR3 has 15 residues. The germline V gene has CDR1 SGHNT and CDR2 YYREEE (reference sequence). V was cut by 4 bases and J by 6 bases, with 18 bases left in between. DNA of the CDR3: TGTGCCAGCAGCGAGAAGGCTAGCTCGGGCGATACGCAGTATTTT. It yields the protein CASSEKASSGDTQYF.

J is TRBJ2-7 and V is TRBV6-6; D is possibly TRBD1 (5 bases). V lost 6 bases, J lost 2 bases, and 11 bases lay in between. The CDR3 is 13 residues long. Germline V lookup: CDR1 MNHNY, CDR2 SVGAGI (reference sequence). The chain's CDR3 is CASRGTGTYEQYF. The CDR3 DNA reads as TGTGCCAGCAGAGGAACAGGCACCTACGAGCAGTACTTC.

The V call is TRBV5-6, the J call TRBJ2-1; possibly TRBD2 for D (6 bases). This CDR3 is 12 amino acids long. Germline V gene lookup returns CDR1 SGHDT and CDR2 YYEEEE. Trimming stripped 0 bases from V and 9 bases from J, with 7 bases between. The CDR3 protein is CASSLGRGEQFF. The CDR3 nucleotides read TGTGCCAGCAGCTTGGGGAGGGGTGAGCAGTTCTTC.

J is TRBJ2-7 and V is TRBV5-6, with a possible D match to TRBD1 (5 bases). The CDR3 is 12 residues long. Germline lookup yields CDR1 SGHDT and CDR2 YYEEEE. Trimming removed 4 bases from V and 9 bases from J, with 14 bases in between. The CDR3 reads CASSGAKHGQYF. CDR3 nucleotides: TGTGCCAGCAGCGGGGCGAAGCACGGGCAGTACTTC.